One and the same sample provided the 30 T cell receptor beta chains below, sequenced in a study of OX40 agonist ivuxolimab in advanced cancers. Data came from immunoSEQ multiplex PCR; TCRdb stores just in-frame clones and leaves some out. The table lists about 89,000 clones, about 86% of them singletons. Sample: CD4+ or CD8+ T cells sorted from blood, taken in a trial of the OX40 agonist ivuxolimab. All receptors derive from an adult with an advanced solid tumor such as melanoma, head and neck, liver or kidney cancer.

This chain uses TRBV6-1 with TRBJ2-7; D might be TRBD1 or TRBD2, each matching 5 bases. This CDR3 is 15 amino acids long. The germline V gene has CDR1 MNHNS and CDR2 SASEGT. The germline V and J ends were trimmed by 2 bases and 2 bases, with 13 bases remaining between them. The CDR3 spells CASSEPGTVTYEQYF. CDR3 DNA sequence: TGTGCCAGCAGTGAACCTGGGACGGTAACCTACGAGCAGTACTTC.

The chain carries TRBV6-6 and TRBJ1-2; 7 bases are a match to TRBD1. V lost 7 bases, J lost 7 bases, and 12 bases stayed unmatched. Germline V gene data show CDR1 as MNHNY and CDR2 as SVGAGI (reference sequence). The CDR3 runs to 14 residues. As DNA, the CDR3 is TGTGCCAGCATCACCTCCCCAGGGGGGGCTGGCTACACCTTC. This encodes CASITSPGGAGYTF.

This chain links TRBV6-5 with TRBJ1-3; D unclear. Germline loops: CDR1 MNHEY, CDR2 SVGAGI. V was cut by 4 bases and J by 0 bases, with 7 bases left in between. The CDR3 has 14 residues. As DNA, the CDR3 is TGTGCCAGCAGTTCGTCTGACTCTGGAAACACCATATATTTT. It codes for CASSSSDSGNTIYF.

The rearrangement uses TRBV6-5 and TRBJ1-2; TRBD1 agrees at 7 bases. The CDR3 extends over 15 amino acids. From germline, CDR1 is MNHEY and CDR2 SVGAGI. V gave up 4 bases and J gave up 8 bases; unmatched junction bases: 13. The CDR3 DNA reads as TGTGCCAGCAGTTTCATCGCAGGGGGGTTAGGCGGCTACACCTTC. It specifies CASSFIAGGLGGYTF.

The genes are TRBV6-6 and TRBJ2-5; no definite D call. CDR1 MNHNY and CDR2 SVGAGI come from the germline V gene (reference sequence). V lost 2 bases and J lost 1, with 11 bases in between. The CDR3 contains 15 residues. CDR3 residues: CASSYEVRSQETQYF. The CDR3 DNA sequence: TGTGCCAGCAGTTACGAGGTCCGTAGCCAAGAGACCCAGTACTTC.

This chain uses TRBV4-1 with TRBJ1-6; 8 bases fit TRBD1. Per the germline V gene, CDR1 is MGHRA and CDR2 is YSYEKL. With 2 bases clipped from V and 8 bases from J, the junction kept 5 bases outside the gene matches. CDR3 length: 15 residues. This CDR3 reads CASSQITDRDSPLHF. CDR3 bases: TGCGCCAGCAGCCAAATCACGGACAGGGATTCACCCCTCCACTTT.

The chain employs TRBV11-3 and TRBJ2-5, with 13 positions matching TRBD2. Germline lookup yields CDR1 SGHNT and CDR2 YENEEA. The V segment lost 1 base and the J segment 4 bases; nucleotides outside the gene matches: 3. This CDR3 contains 16 residues. The chain's CDR3 is CASSLGGLAGAETQYF. CDR3 bases: TGTGCCAGCAGCTTAGGTGGACTAGCGGGGGCAGAGACCCAGTACTTC.

The V call is TRBV6-6, the J call TRBJ2-3, with D perhaps matching TRBD2 (6 bases). The length of the CDR3 is 14 residues. Germline V gene sequence: CDR1 MNHNY, CDR2 SVGAGI (reference sequence). V was pared by 5 bases and J by 2 bases, with 11 bases between. The chain's CDR3 is CASSKGLLTDTQYF. The CDR3 nucleotides read TGTGCCAGCAGTAAGGGACTGCTCACAGATACGCAGTATTTT.

The J gene is TRBJ1-5, the V gene TRBV10-3; the D is unclear. The CDR3 is made up of 16 amino acids. CDR1 and CDR2 (germline): ENHRY, SYGVKD. V was trimmed by 8 bases and J by 0 bases, leaving 17 bases between them. Written as DNA, the CDR3 is TGTGCCATCGGGTCCCTAAATGCCGATAGCAATCAGCCCCAGCATTTT. It codes for CAIGSLNADSNQPQHF.

The gene calls are TRBV6-6 and TRBJ1-5; TRBD1 matches 10 bases. V lost 6 bases and J lost 4; bases outside the gene matches: 3. The CDR3 is 14 residues long. The germline CDR1 and CDR2 sequences are MNHNY and SVGAGI (reference sequence). Here the CDR3 DNA reads TGTGCCAGCAGCGACAGGGGGCGAAATCAGCCCCAGCATTTT. It yields the protein CASSDRGRNQPQHF.

This CDR3 reads CASSSAGTYNEQFF. CDR3 sequence (DNA): TGTGCCAGCAGCTCGGCCGGGACTTACAATGAGCAGTTCTTC. The chain employs TRBV5-6 and TRBJ2-1, with D tentatively TRBD2 (6 bases). The germline V gene has CDR1 SGHDT and CDR2 YYEEEE. Trimming removed 3 bases at V and 4 bases at J, with 11 bases between. The CDR3 extends over 14 amino acids.

Many counts were recorded for this clone. The rearrangement joins TRBV27 to TRBJ2-7, with D possibly being TRBD2 (5 bases). CDR3 size: 13 residues. Germline CDR1 and CDR2: MNHEY and SMNVEV (reference sequence). V lost 7 bases, J lost 2 bases, and 12 bases lay in between. The chain's CDR3 is CASMERYTYEQYF. For the CDR3, the DNA is TGTGCCAGCATGGAGCGGTATACCTACGAGCAGTACTTC.

V and J are TRBV7-2 and TRBJ2-1; D is undetermined. Germline CDR1 and CDR2: SGHTA and FQGNSA. CDR3 length: 12 amino acids. Trimming removed 5 bases from V and 7 bases from J, with 9 bases in between. The CDR3 region is CASSVSGNEQFF. The CDR3, as DNA: TGTGCCAGCAGCGTTAGTGGGAATGAGCAGTTCTTC.

The V and J genes are TRBV7-3 and TRBJ2-3, with D unresolved. Germline V CDR1 and CDR2: SGHTA, FQGTGA. This CDR3 comprises 14 residues. V dropped 2 bases and J dropped 1 base, with 7 bases sitting between them. CDR3 nucleotides: TGTGCCAGCAGCTTAGGCTCCCGCACAGATACGCAGTATTTT. It is translated as CASSLGSRTDTQYF. The full variable domain, completed using reference TRBV7-3 and TRBJ2-3, is GAGVSQTPSNKVTEKGKYVELRCDPISGHTALYWYRQSLGQGPEFLIYFQGTGAADDSGLPNDRFFAVRPEGSVSTLKIQRTERGDSAVYLCASSLGSRTDTQYFGPGTRLTVL.

This clone was detected only a few times. The rearrangement joins TRBV7-9 to TRBJ2-1, with 14 bases identical to TRBD2. CDR3 length equals 15 residues. The germline gives CDR1 SEHNR, CDR2 FQNEAQ (reference sequence). J gave up 7 bases and V 5 bases, and 4 bases lay outside the gene matches. CDR3 in amino acids: CASSRLAGGRNEQFF. CDR3 sequence (DNA): TGTGCCAGCAGCCGACTAGCGGGAGGGCGAAATGAGCAGTTCTTC. The full variable domain, completed using reference TRBV7-9 and TRBJ2-1, is DTGVSQNPRHKITKRGQNVTFRCDPISEHNRLYWYRQTLGQGPEFLTYFQNEAQLEKSRLLSDRFSAERPKGSFSTLEIQRTEQGDSAMYLCASSRLAGGRNEQFFGPGTRLTVL.

This chain uses TRBV19 with TRBJ1-3; TRBD1 aligns across 11 bases. Germline V lookup: CDR1 LNHDA, CDR2 SQIVND (reference sequence). V lost 6 bases and J lost 4; bases outside the gene matches: 2. The CDR3 has 14 amino acids. The CDR3 DNA reads TGTGCCAGTAGGGACAGGGGGCCCGGAAACACCATATATTTT. It codes for CASRDRGPGNTIYF.

This clone was found once. This chain links TRBV6-1 with TRBJ2-4; D gene unclear. Trimming pared 1 base from V and 1 base from J, leaving 8 bases between. Germline V gives CDR1 MNHNS, CDR2 SASEGT. The CDR3 loop spans 15 amino acids. CDR3: CASSEVGRAKNIQYF. DNA for the CDR3: TGTGCCAGCAGTGAAGTTGGCAGGGCCAAAAACATTCAGTACTTC.

The chain has TRBV14 and TRBJ2-6; no definite D call. The V gene's germline CDR1 is SGHDN and CDR2 FVKESK. V was shortened by 1 base and J by 1 base, with 8 bases between the two germline ends. CDR3 length equals 16 residues. The CDR3 nucleotides read TGTGCCAGCAGCCAAGGTTTAGGGTCTGGGGCCAACGTCCTGACTTTC. It specifies CASSQGLGSGANVLTF.

The chain links TRBV2 to TRBJ1-1, with TRBD1 matching 10 bases. Germline V CDR1 and CDR2: SNHLY, FYNNEI. The CDR3 covers 16 residues. J was trimmed by 1 base and V by 5 bases; bases with no gene match: 7. This chain's CDR3 is CASSKRDRGRNTEAFF. The CDR3 DNA reads as TGTGCCAGCAGTAAACGGGACAGGGGTAGGAACACTGAAGCTTTCTTT.

The chain combines TRBV6-5 with TRBJ1-4, with 10 bases identical to TRBD1. CDR1 and CDR2 (germline): MNHEY, SVGAGI. This CDR3 has 15 residues. V was pared by 5 bases and J by 6 bases, with 6 bases of the junction left unmatched. The CDR3 is CASSRTGTGDEKLFF. CDR3 in DNA: TGTGCCAGCAGTCGCACCGGGACAGGGGATGAAAAACTGTTTTTT.

V and J are TRBV19 and TRBJ1-2; 9 bases fit TRBD1. The CDR3 covers 15 residues. The germline V gene encodes CDR1 LNHDA and CDR2 SQIVND (reference sequence). With V trimmed by 3 bases and J by 4 bases, 6 bases remained unmatched. CDR3 amino acids: CASSMPGQGSYGYTF. The CDR3 DNA sequence: TGTGCCAGTAGTATGCCGGGACAGGGTTCCTATGGCTACACCTTC.

This chain uses TRBV6-6 with TRBJ2-3; D might be TRBD1 or TRBD2, each matching 6 bases. The CDR3 spans 14 residues. In germline, CDR1 is MNHNY, CDR2 SVGAGI (reference sequence). Trimming removed 7 bases at V and 4 bases at J, with 15 bases between. The CDR3 loop is CASTPVGGADTQYF. In DNA form, the CDR3 reads TGTGCCAGCACCCCTGTCGGGGGCGCAGATACGCAGTATTTT.

This clone was counted a few times. This rearrangement joins TRBV19 to TRBJ1-2, with TRBD1 identical over 7 bases. There are 13 residues in the CDR3. With V trimmed by 6 bases and J by 7 bases, 8 bases remained unmatched. Per the germline V gene, CDR1 is LNHDA and CDR2 is SQIVND (reference sequence). The CDR3, as DNA: TGTGCCAGTAGGATTTCTGACAGGGCTGGCTACACCTTC. Amino acid sequence: CASRISDRAGYTF.

This chain uses TRBV4-1 with TRBJ1-2; D gene uncertain. Germline CDR1 reads MGHRA; CDR2 reads YSYEKL. The germline V and J ends were trimmed by 6 bases and 5 bases, with 19 bases remaining between them. This CDR3 spans 15 amino acids. The CDR3 protein is CASRPEPHGVYGYTF. The CDR3 DNA reads as TGCGCCAGCAGGCCCGAACCGCACGGGGTTTATGGCTACACCTTC.

V gene TRBV30 combines with J gene TRBJ2-3; D is possibly TRBD2 (6 bases). The CDR3 contains 15 residues. V was shortened by 3 bases and J by 5 bases, with 18 bases between the two germline ends. In germline, CDR1 is GTSNPN, CDR2 SVGIG (reference sequence). The CDR3 coding sequence is TGTGCCTGGAGACCTCGGGAGTGGGGTGAAGATACGCAGTATTTT. Its translation is CAWRPREWGEDTQYF.

The CDR3 sequence is CASSSTLTGFGRDEQFF. CDR3 nucleotides: TGCGCCAGCAGCTCTACACTTACAGGGTTCGGACGGGATGAGCAGTTCTTC. The J gene is TRBJ2-1, the V gene TRBV5-1; TRBD1 is a possible D gene (6 bases). Germline CDR1 reads SGHRS; CDR2 reads YFSETQ. The CDR3 is 17 residues long. V lost 3 bases and J 8 bases, leaving 24 bases between the germline ends.

In DNA, the CDR3 is TGTGCCAGCAGCTCCGGGACAGGGGGCTATGGCTACACCTTC. Residues: CASSSGTGGYGYTF. This chain connects TRBV11-3 to TRBJ1-2, with 11 positions matching TRBD1. Looked up from germline, CDR1 is SGHNT and CDR2 is YENEEA. Germline trimming cut 4 bases from V and 4 bases from J; bases unmatched to any gene: 2. The CDR3 totals 14 residues. The full variable domain, its missing parts supplied by reference TRBV11-3 and TRBJ1-2, is EAGVVQSPRYKIIEKKQPVAFWCNPISGHNTLYWYLQNLGQGPELLIRYENEEAVDDSQLPKDRFSAERLKGVDSTLKIQPAELGDSAVYLCASSSGTGGYGYTFGSGTRLTVV.

J is TRBJ2-6 and V is TRBV5-1; 9 bases align to TRBD1. Germline CDR1 SGHRS, CDR2 YFSETQ. The CDR3 totals 18 residues. The V gene end was trimmed by 0 bases and the J gene end by 2 bases; junction bases not matched to a gene: 6. This CDR3 is CASSLVGTGYTGANVLTF. The CDR3 DNA reads as TGCGCCAGCAGCTTGGTAGGGACAGGGTACACTGGGGCCAACGTCCTGACTTTC.

The J gene is TRBJ2-2, the V gene TRBV18; D might be TRBD1 (5 bases). Germline CDR1 KGHSH, CDR2 LQKENI. Trimming removed 2 bases from V and 7 bases from J, with 14 bases in between. The CDR3 consists of 15 residues. The CDR3 loop is CASSPGSRVGGELFF. The CDR3 coding sequence is TGTGCCAGCTCACCAGGTTCCAGGGTAGGCGGGGAGCTGTTTTTT.

CDR3 amino acids: CASSLDHLGAFF. The CDR3 nucleotides read TGTGCCAGCAGCTTAGATCACTTGGGGGCTTTCTTT. The V and J genes are TRBV11-2 and TRBJ1-1, with no clear D. V lost 0 bases and J lost 11, with 10 bases in between. The CDR3 runs to 12 residues. Germline lookup yields CDR1 SGHAT and CDR2 FQNNGV.